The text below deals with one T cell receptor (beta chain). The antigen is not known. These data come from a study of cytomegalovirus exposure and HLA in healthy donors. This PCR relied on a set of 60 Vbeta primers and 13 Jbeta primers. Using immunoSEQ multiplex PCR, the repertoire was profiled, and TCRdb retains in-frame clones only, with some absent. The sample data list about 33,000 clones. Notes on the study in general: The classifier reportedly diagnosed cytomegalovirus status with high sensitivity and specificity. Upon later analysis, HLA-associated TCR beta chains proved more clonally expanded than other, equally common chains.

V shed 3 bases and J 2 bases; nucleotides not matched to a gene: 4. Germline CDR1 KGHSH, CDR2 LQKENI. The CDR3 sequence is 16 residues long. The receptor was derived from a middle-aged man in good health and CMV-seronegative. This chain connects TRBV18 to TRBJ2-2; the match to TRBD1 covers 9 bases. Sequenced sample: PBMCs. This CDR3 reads CASSPPTGGNTGELFF. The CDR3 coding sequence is TGTGCCAGCTCACCCCCGACAGGGGGTAACACCGGGGAGCTGTTTTTT. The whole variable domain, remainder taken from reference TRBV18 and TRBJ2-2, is NAGVMQNPRHLVRRRGQEARLRCSPMKGHSHVYWYRQLPEEGLKFMVYLQKENIIDESGMPKERFSAEFPKEGPSILRIQQVVRGDSAAYFCASSPPTGGNTGELFFGEGSRLTVL.